This entry concerns a single TCR beta chain. Its target is not known. Sequenced by immunoSEQ multiplex PCR; TCRdb stores in-frame clones only, minus some. The data show 130,000 to 150,000 clones, under 95% seen once. The sample belongs to a study of T cell responses to AZD1222 COVID-19 vaccine. Study-wide results and caveats: White British donors predominated, females outnumbered males, and clonal diversity was possibly underestimated.

Germline-derived CDR1 and CDR2 are LGHNT and FRNRAP. Trimming removed 0 bases from V and 3 bases from J, with 18 bases in between. The CDR3 spans 17 residues. The chain joins TRBV12-5 to TRBJ2-7; maybe TRBD1 (5 bases). The sequence derives from an adult in good health. The sequencing here drew on peripheral blood, taken on day 0 of MenACWY control vaccination. CDR3 DNA: TGTGCTAGTGGTTTGGTATGGTCCAGGGCTGCGCTCTACGAGCAGTACTTC. Its translation is CASGLVWSRAALYEQYF. The full variable domain, in which reference TRBV12-5 and TRBJ2-7 provide the parts outside the CDR3, is DARVTQTPRHKVTEMGQEVTMRCQPILGHNTVFWYRQTMMQGLELLAYFRNRAPLDDSGMPKDRFSAEMPDATLATLKIQPSEPRDSAVYFCASGLVWSRAALYEQYFGPGTRLTVT.